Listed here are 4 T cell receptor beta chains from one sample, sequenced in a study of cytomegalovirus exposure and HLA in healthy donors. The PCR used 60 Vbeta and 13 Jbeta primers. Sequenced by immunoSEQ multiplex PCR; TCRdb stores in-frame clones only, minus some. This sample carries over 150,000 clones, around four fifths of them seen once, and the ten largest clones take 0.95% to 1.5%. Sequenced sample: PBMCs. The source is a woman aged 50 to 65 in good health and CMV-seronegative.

In DNA form, the CDR3 reads TGTGCCAGCAGTGAAAGGGACAGGGTTAACAATGAGCAGTTCTTC. Protein: CASSERDRVNNEQFF. The V call is TRBV25-1, the J call TRBJ2-1, with 9 bases lining up with TRBD1. This CDR3 has 15 amino acids. After removal of 2 bases from V and 5 bases from J, the junction contained 4 bases not matched to a gene. Germline lookup yields CDR1 MGHDK and CDR2 SYGVNS.

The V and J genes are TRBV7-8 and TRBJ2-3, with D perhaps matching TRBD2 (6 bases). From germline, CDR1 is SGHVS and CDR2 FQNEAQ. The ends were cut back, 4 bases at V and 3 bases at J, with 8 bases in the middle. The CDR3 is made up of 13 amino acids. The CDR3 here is CASSWGVTDTQYF. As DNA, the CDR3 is TGTGCCAGCAGCTGGGGGGTTACAGATACGCAGTATTTT.

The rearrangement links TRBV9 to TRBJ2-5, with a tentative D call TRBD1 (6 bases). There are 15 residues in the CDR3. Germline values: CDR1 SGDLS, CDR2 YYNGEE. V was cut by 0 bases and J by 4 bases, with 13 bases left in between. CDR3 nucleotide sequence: TGTGCCAGCAGCGTAGGGGGTGGGGGCGCAGAGACCCAGTACTTC. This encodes CASSVGGGGAETQYF. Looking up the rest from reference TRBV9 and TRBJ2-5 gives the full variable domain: DSGVTQTPKHLITATGQRVTLRCSPRSGDLSVYWYQQSLDQGLQFLIQYYNGEERAKGNILERFSAQQFPDLHSELNLSSLELGDSALYFCASSVGGGGAETQYFGPGTRLLVL.

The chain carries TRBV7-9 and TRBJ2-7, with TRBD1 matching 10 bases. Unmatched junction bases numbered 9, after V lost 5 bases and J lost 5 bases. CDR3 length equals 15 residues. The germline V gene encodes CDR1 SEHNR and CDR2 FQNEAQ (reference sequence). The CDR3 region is CASSPGQGVSHEQYF. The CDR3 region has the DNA TGTGCCAGCAGCCCCGGACAGGGGGTTTCTCACGAGCAGTACTTC.